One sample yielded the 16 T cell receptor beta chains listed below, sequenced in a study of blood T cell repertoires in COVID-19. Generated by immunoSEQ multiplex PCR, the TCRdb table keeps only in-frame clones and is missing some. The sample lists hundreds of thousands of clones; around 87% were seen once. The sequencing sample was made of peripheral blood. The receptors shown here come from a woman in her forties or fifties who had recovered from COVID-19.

The CDR3 bases are TGTGCCAGCAGCTTAACTAGCGGGGAGGTAGATACGCAGTATTTT. This encodes CASSLTSGEVDTQYF. The chain couples TRBV7-3 to TRBJ2-3; 8 bases are shared with TRBD2. Germline CDR1 SGHTA, CDR2 FQGTGA. J lost 5 bases, V lost 0 bases, and 4 bases had no gene match. The CDR3 sequence is 15 residues long.

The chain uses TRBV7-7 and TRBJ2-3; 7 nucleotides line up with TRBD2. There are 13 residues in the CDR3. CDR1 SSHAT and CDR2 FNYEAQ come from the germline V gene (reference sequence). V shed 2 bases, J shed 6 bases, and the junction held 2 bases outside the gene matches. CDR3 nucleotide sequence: TGTGCCAGCAGCTTACGGCGGGGGGATACGCAGTATTTT. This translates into CASSLRRGDTQYF.

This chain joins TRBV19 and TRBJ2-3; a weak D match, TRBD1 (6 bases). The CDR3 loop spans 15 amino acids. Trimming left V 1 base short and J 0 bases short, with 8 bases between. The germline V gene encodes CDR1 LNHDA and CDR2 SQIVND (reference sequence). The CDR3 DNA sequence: TGTGCCAGTAGTATAGCGCAGGGGAGCACAGATACGCAGTATTTT. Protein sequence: CASSIAQGSTDTQYF.

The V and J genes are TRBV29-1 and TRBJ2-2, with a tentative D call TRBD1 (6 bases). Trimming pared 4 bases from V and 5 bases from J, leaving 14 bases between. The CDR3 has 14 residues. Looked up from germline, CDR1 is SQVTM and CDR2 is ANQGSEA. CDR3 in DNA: TGCAGCGTTGGATGGCAGGGGCGGACCGGGGAGCTGTTTTTT. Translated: CSVGWQGRTGELFF.

The chain's CDR3 is CASSRTGQSNQPQHF. CDR3 DNA: TGCGCCAGCAGCCGTACCGGACAGTCGAATCAGCCCCAGCATTTT. The chain is built from TRBV5-1 and TRBJ1-5, with D possibly TRBD1 on 6 matching bases. Germline V gives CDR1 SGHRS, CDR2 YFSETQ. The CDR3 has 15 residues. The V end was cut by 4 bases, the J end by 4 bases, with 15 bases between.

The CDR3, as DNA: TGTGCCAGCAGCCCGACTAGCGGGAGGTTCCATGAGCAGTTCTTC. Its protein product is CASSPTSGRFHEQFF. V gene TRBV28 combines with J gene TRBJ2-1; 13 bases map to TRBD2. Germline V CDR1 and CDR2: MDHEN, SYDVKM. J lost 8 bases, V lost 6 bases, and 7 bases had no gene match. The CDR3 covers 15 residues.

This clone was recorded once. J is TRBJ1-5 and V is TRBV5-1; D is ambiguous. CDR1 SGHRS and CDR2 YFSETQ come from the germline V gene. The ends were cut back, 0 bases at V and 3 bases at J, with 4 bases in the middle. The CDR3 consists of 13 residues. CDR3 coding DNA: TGCGCCAGCAGCTTGGAAGCCAATCAGCCCCAGCATTTT. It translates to CASSLEANQPQHF.

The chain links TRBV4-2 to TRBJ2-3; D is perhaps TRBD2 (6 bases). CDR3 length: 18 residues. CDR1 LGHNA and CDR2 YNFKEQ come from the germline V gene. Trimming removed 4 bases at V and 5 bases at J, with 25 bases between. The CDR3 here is CASSRTAGTGAKGDTQYF. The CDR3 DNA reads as TGTGCCAGCAGCCGTACGGCGGGAACGGGAGCAAAGGGAGATACGCAGTATTTT.

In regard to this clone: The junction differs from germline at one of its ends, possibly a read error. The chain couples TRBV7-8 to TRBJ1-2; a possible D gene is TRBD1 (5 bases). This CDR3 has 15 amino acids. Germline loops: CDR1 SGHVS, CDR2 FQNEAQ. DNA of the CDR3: TGTGCCAGCAGCTTTATGAGACAGAAGTCCTATGCCTACACCTTC. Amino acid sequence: CASSFMRQKSYAYTF.

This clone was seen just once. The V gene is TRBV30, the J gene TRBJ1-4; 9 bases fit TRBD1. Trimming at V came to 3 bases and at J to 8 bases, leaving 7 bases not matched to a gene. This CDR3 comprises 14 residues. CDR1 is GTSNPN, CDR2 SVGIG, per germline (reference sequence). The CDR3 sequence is CAWRDRDRDEKLFF. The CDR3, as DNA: TGTGCCTGGAGGGACCGGGACAGGGACGAAAAACTGTTTTTT.

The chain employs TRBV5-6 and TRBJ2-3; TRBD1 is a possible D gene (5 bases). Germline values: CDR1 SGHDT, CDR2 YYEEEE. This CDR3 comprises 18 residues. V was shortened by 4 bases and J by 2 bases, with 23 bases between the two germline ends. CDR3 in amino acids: CASSRMVGPTTYTDTQYF. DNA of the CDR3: TGTGCCAGCAGCCGGATGGTGGGGCCGACCACTTACACAGATACGCAGTATTTT.

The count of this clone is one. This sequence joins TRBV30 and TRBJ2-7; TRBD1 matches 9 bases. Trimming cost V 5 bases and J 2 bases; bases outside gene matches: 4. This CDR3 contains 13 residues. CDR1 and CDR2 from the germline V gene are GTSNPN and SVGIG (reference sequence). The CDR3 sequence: CAWGQGPTYEQYF. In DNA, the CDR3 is TGTGCCTGGGGACAGGGGCCCACCTACGAGCAGTACTTC.

The CDR3, as DNA: TGTGCCAGTACCGCCGGGACAGAGTATTCACCCCTCCACTTT. Residues: CASTAGTEYSPLHF. The chain couples TRBV19 to TRBJ1-6; 7 nucleotides match TRBD1. Looked up from germline, CDR1 is LNHDA and CDR2 is SQIVND (reference sequence). The CDR3 has 14 amino acids. Trimming took 7 bases from V and 8 from J; bases not matched to a gene: 8.

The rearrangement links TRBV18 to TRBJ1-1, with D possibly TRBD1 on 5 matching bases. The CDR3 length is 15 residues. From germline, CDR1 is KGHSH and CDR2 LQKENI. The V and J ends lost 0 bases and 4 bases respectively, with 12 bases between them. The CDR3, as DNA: TGTGCCAGCTCACCACCGGTAGGGGTAGGCACTGAAGCTTTCTTT. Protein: CASSPPVGVGTEAFF.

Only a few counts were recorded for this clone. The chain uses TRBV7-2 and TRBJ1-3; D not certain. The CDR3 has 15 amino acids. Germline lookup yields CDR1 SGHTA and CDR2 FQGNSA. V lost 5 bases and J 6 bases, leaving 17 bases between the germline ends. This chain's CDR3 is CASSLTPRTANTIYF. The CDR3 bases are TGTGCCAGCAGCCTGACTCCACGGACTGCAAACACCATATATTTT.

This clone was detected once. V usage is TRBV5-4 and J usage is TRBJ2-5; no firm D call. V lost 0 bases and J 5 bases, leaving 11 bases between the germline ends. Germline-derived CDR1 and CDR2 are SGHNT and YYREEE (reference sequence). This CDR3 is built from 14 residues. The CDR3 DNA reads TGTGCCAGCAGCTTGGTTTCAGGAAGGGAGACCCAGTACTTC. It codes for CASSLVSGRETQYF.